This TCR beta chain was sequenced for a study of memory CD4+ T cells and cytomegalovirus serostatus. The table came from immunoSEQ multiplex PCR; TCRdb's copy has only in-frame clones and leaves some out. The sample has about 42,000 clones; 65% to 80% are singletons. The sort gate was single viable CD3+CD4+CD8-CD45RO+ cells for memory CD4+ T cells. Study-wide results and limits: Each of fewer than 80 CMV-associated TCRbeta sequences occurred in one to five individuals.

Regarding this clone: Its antigen is undetermined.

The sequence was collected from an adult in good health and CMV-seronegative. Sequencing input: memory CD4+ T cells from blood.

The CDR3 reads CASSPKRGGYGYTF. CDR3 DNA: TGCGCCAGCAGCCCAAAGAGGGGAGGCTATGGCTACACCTTC. The chain combines TRBV5-1 with TRBJ1-2; a possible D gene is TRBD1 (5 bases). There are 14 residues in the CDR3. Germline V lookup: CDR1 SGHRS, CDR2 YFSETQ. Trimming pared 4 bases from V and 4 bases from J, leaving 14 bases between.